This T cell receptor beta chain was documented in a study of neurological immune-mediated disorders. Findings and limits, study-wide: In HTLV-1-associated myelopathy, TCR clonal expansion was greatest, whereas multiple sclerosis had the least, falling below healthy controls. Phylogenetically, 18 of 34 multiple sclerosis patients' repertoires fell into one related-CDR3 cluster, a possible signature.

The cDNA came from 5'RACE, which used 10-nucleotide random UMIs. One entry per CDR3 protein results from TCRdb running MiXCR on the 5' RACE reads. The sample shows around 61,000 distinct CDR3 sequences, more than 4.5% of them seen only once. Unsorted libraries were derived from 2 million PBMCs stored at -80 C. The table lists this clonotype with many counts. Its antigen is currently unknown. From germline, CDR1 is SGHRS and CDR2 YFSETQ. The CDR3 spans 17 residues. V lost 4 bases and J lost 8; bases outside the gene matches: 13. The clonotype comes from a human donor with multiple sclerosis. The donor label of this sample is uncertain. Source material: PBMCs. The chain combines TRBV5-1 with TRBJ2-1; 12 bases agree with TRBD1. The CDR3 coding sequence is TGCGCCAGCAGCGCAAAATCCGGGACAGGGGGCGCCGATGAGCAGTTCTTC. It yields the protein CASSAKSGTGGADEQFF.